Listed below are T cell receptor beta chains from one sample, sequenced in a study of blood T cell repertoires in COVID-19. Sequenced by immunoSEQ multiplex PCR; TCRdb stores in-frame clones only, minus some. The table lists 200,000 or so clones, roughly 85% of them singletons. The sample comprised PBMCs or T cells enriched from blood (not recorded which). Receptor source: a woman aged 45 to 65 who had been exposed to COVID-19. The CDR3 runs from the conserved cysteine through the conserved F or W. Fields, in order: J gene, V gene, D gene, clone size, CDR3 DNA, CDR3 protein. D genes are given only for firm matches. The size field is filled for only some rows; it gives once, few, many or a size class.

j_call: TRBJ2-3
v_call: TRBV7-2
d_call: TRBD2
clone_size: NA
cdr3_nt: TGTGCCAGCAGCCCCGAGGGACCGACTAGCCCCCTAAGCACAGATACGCAGTATTTT
cdr3_aa: CASSPEGPTSPLSTDTQYF

j_call: TRBJ2-1
v_call: TRBV15
d_call: NA
clone_size: NA
cdr3_nt: TGTGCCACCAAGGCTTCGAGACAAGACTACAATGAGCAGTTCTTC
cdr3_aa: CATKASRQDYNEQFF

j_call: TRBJ1-5
v_call: TRBV12-5
d_call: TRBD1
clone_size: NA
cdr3_nt: TGTGCTAGTGGGACAGGGGAAGGCAATCAGCCCCAGCATTTT
cdr3_aa: CASGTGEGNQPQHF

j_call: TRBJ1-4
v_call: TRBV4-1
d_call: NA
clone_size: NA
cdr3_nt: TGCGCCAGCAGCCAAGCTTTCAATGAAAAACTGTTTTTT
cdr3_aa: CASSQAFNEKLFF

j_call: TRBJ1-1
v_call: TRBV20-1
d_call: NA
clone_size: NA
cdr3_nt: TGCAGTGCTAGGGGCAACACTGAAGCTTTCTTT
cdr3_aa: CSARGNTEAFF

j_call: TRBJ1-4
v_call: TRBV4-2
d_call: NA
clone_size: few
cdr3_nt: TGTGCCAGCAGCCAAGGAGATAGGGGCATGGTTGAAAAACTGTTTTTT
cdr3_aa: CASSQGDRGMVEKLFF

j_call: TRBJ1-1
v_call: TRBV5-1
d_call: NA
clone_size: NA
cdr3_nt: TGCGCCAGCAGCTTAGGGCAGGGAATAACTGAAGCTTTCTTT
cdr3_aa: CASSLGQGITEAFF

j_call: TRBJ1-1
v_call: TRBV19
d_call: TRBD1
clone_size: few
cdr3_nt: TGTGCCAGTAGTCGGACAGGGGGCAATAGAGGAAACACTGAAGCTTTCTTT
cdr3_aa: CASSRTGGNRGNTEAFF

j_call: TRBJ1-3
v_call: TRBV7-9
d_call: NA
clone_size: NA
cdr3_nt: TGTGCCAGCAGTCAAGATACAGGGCCTGGAAACACCATATATTTT
cdr3_aa: CASSQDTGPGNTIYF

j_call: TRBJ1-4
v_call: TRBV18
d_call: NA
clone_size: NA
cdr3_nt: TGTGCCAGCTCACTCTTTGCAGGTTGGGCAACTAATGAAAAACTGTTTTTT
cdr3_aa: CASSLFAGWATNEKLFF

j_call: TRBJ1-2
v_call: TRBV7-2
d_call: TRBD1
clone_size: NA
cdr3_nt: TGTGCCAGCAGCCTAGGACAGGGCAACTATGGCTACACCTTC
cdr3_aa: CASSLGQGNYGYTF

j_call: TRBJ2-5
v_call: TRBV7-9
d_call: TRBD1
clone_size: NA
cdr3_nt: TGTGCCAGCAGCTTAATCCAGGGGGCTTGGGGGACGAAGACCCAGTACTTC
cdr3_aa: CASSLIQGAWGTKTQYF

j_call: TRBJ1-1
v_call: TRBV7-2
d_call: TRBD1
clone_size: NA
cdr3_nt: TGTGCCAGCAGCTTAGTGGGACAGGGGACCTCAGCTTTCTTT
cdr3_aa: CASSLVGQGTSAFF

j_call: TRBJ1-5
v_call: TRBV5-8
d_call: NA
clone_size: once
cdr3_nt: TGTGCCAGCAGGGGTAGCCTAGGACAGCCCCAGCATTTT
cdr3_aa: CASRGSLGQPQHF

j_call: TRBJ2-6
v_call: TRBV10-3
d_call: NA
clone_size: NA
cdr3_nt: TGTGCCATCAGATTGACACCCGGGGGAGGGGCCAACGTCCTGACTTTC
cdr3_aa: CAIRLTPGGGANVLTF

j_call: TRBJ1-1
v_call: TRBV4-3
d_call: NA
clone_size: once
cdr3_nt: TGCGCCAGCAGCCAAGATCGACGGGGGAGCACTGAAGCTTTCTTT
cdr3_aa: CASSQDRRGSTEAFF

j_call: TRBJ2-7
v_call: TRBV12-3/TRBV12-4
d_call: NA
clone_size: NA
cdr3_nt: TGTGCCAGCGCGTCATACTACGAGCAGTACTTC
cdr3_aa: CASASYYEQYF

j_call: TRBJ2-2
v_call: TRBV4-3
d_call: TRBD1
clone_size: NA
cdr3_nt: TGCGCCAGCAGTAAGACAGGGGGATGGGGGACCGGGGAGCTGTTTTTT
cdr3_aa: CASSKTGGWGTGELFF

j_call: TRBJ1-3
v_call: TRBV28
d_call: TRBD1
clone_size: NA
cdr3_nt: TGTGCCAGCAGACCCACAGGGGGCATAGGAAACACCATATATTTT
cdr3_aa: CASRPTGGIGNTIYF

j_call: TRBJ2-1
v_call: TRBV7-9
d_call: TRBD2
clone_size: NA
cdr3_nt: TGTGCCAGCAGCCCAGGACTAGCGGGGGACAAGCAGTTCTTC
cdr3_aa: CASSPGLAGDKQFF

j_call: TRBJ1-5
v_call: TRBV5-5
d_call: TRBD1
clone_size: NA
cdr3_nt: TGTGCCAGCAGCTTGGGGGGGAGCAGGACAGGGGTCAATCAGCCCCAGCATTTT
cdr3_aa: CASSLGGSRTGVNQPQHF

j_call: TRBJ2-7
v_call: TRBV6-2/TRBV6-3
d_call: NA
clone_size: few
cdr3_nt: TGTGCCAGCAGTTCCGCCTACAGGATAACCTACGAGCAGTACTTC
cdr3_aa: CASSSAYRITYEQYF

j_call: TRBJ2-2
v_call: TRBV19
d_call: TRBD2
clone_size: few
cdr3_nt: TGTGCCAGTAGTAGTCGACTAGCGGGGTTCGCGAACACCGGGGAGCTGTTTTTT
cdr3_aa: CASSSRLAGFANTGELFF

j_call: TRBJ2-1
v_call: TRBV2
d_call: TRBD1
clone_size: NA
cdr3_nt: TGTGCCAGCATCTGGGACAGGGGGAACTATGAGCAGTTCTTC
cdr3_aa: CASIWDRGNYEQFF

j_call: TRBJ1-2
v_call: TRBV10-1
d_call: NA
clone_size: NA
cdr3_nt: TGCGCCAGCAGTGCAGGGATCGGCTACACCTTC
cdr3_aa: CASSAGIGYTF

j_call: TRBJ1-3
v_call: TRBV28
d_call: TRBD1
clone_size: few
cdr3_nt: TGTGCCAGCAGTTTAGTCAGGGGGAACACCATATATTTT
cdr3_aa: CASSLVRGNTIYF

j_call: TRBJ2-7
v_call: TRBV10-3
d_call: NA
clone_size: NA
cdr3_nt: TGTGCCATCAGCGGGACTTCCGTTTACGAGCAGTACTTC
cdr3_aa: CAISGTSVYEQYF

j_call: TRBJ1-1
v_call: TRBV6-5
d_call: TRBD1
clone_size: NA
cdr3_nt: TGTGCCAGCAGTTACGGACAGGGGGAAGCTTTCTTT
cdr3_aa: CASSYGQGEAFF

j_call: TRBJ1-6
v_call: TRBV3-1/TRBV3-2
d_call: TRBD1
clone_size: NA
cdr3_nt: TGTGCCAGCAGCCGTGGGGACAGGGAGAATTCACCCCTCCACTTT
cdr3_aa: CASSRGDRENSPLHF

j_call: TRBJ2-1
v_call: TRBV18
d_call: TRBD2
clone_size: NA
cdr3_nt: TGTGCCAGCTCCCGGGAGCGGGGGGGCCCCTACAATGAGCAGTTCTTC
cdr3_aa: CASSRERGGPYNEQFF

j_call: TRBJ1-4
v_call: TRBV10-2
d_call: NA
clone_size: NA
cdr3_nt: TGCGCCAGCAAAGAGTTGCGGGGTGAAAAACTGTTTTTT
cdr3_aa: CASKELRGEKLFF

j_call: TRBJ1-6
v_call: TRBV7-9
d_call: TRBD1
clone_size: NA
cdr3_nt: TGTGCCAGCACCATTTCCGGGACAGGGATCTTGAATTCACCCCTCCACTTT
cdr3_aa: CASTISGTGILNSPLHF

j_call: TRBJ2-1
v_call: TRBV27
d_call: NA
clone_size: NA
cdr3_nt: TGTGCCAGCAGGGGGACTCTTCCATCCTACAATGAGCAGTTCTTC
cdr3_aa: CASRGTLPSYNEQFF

j_call: TRBJ1-2
v_call: TRBV6-5
d_call: TRBD1
clone_size: NA
cdr3_nt: TGTGCCAGCAGCCGACAGGGGAGCTATGGCTACACCTTC
cdr3_aa: CASSRQGSYGYTF

j_call: TRBJ2-3
v_call: TRBV6-5
d_call: NA
clone_size: NA
cdr3_nt: TGTGCCAGCAGTTACCGGGGAATCACAGATACGCAGTATTTT
cdr3_aa: CASSYRGITDTQYF

j_call: TRBJ2-3
v_call: TRBV5-4
d_call: NA
clone_size: NA
cdr3_nt: TGTGCCAGCAGCTTGTATTCTAGCACAGATACGCAGTATTTT
cdr3_aa: CASSLYSSTDTQYF

j_call: TRBJ2-4
v_call: TRBV29-1
d_call: TRBD2
clone_size: NA
cdr3_nt: TGCAGCGTTGAAGGGGCGGGGGGCCTAAAAAACATTCAGTACTTC
cdr3_aa: CSVEGAGGLKNIQYF